This T cell receptor (beta chain) appears in the sequencing data of a study of shared clonotypes between healthy human individuals. Study at large: Donors, aged 18 to 49, were a couple of women and three men. Each donor's CD8 memory used one plate, CD8 naive two, each CD4 subset three.

At a deep level, the assay was run. Repertoires were generated with immunoSEQ multiplex PCR, while TCRdb's copy carries only in-frame clones and drops some. This table holds roughly 2 million clones, just under 95% found once. Naive CD8 cells, CD45RO-negative and positively selected for CCR7, excluded terminally differentiated effector memory CD45RA+ cells. CDR1 and CDR2 from the germline V gene are MDHEN and SYDVKM. This CDR3 region has 12 residues. With 3 bases removed from V and 3 bases from J, the gap between germline ends came to 6 bases. In the case of this clone: Its antigen is not known. Other DNA variants within this sample encode the same CDR3.

Study-level points and caveats: Sampling covered blood only; tissue repertoires likely differ.

The TCR originated in a young man in good health. Material for sequencing was naive CD8+ T cells sorted from blood. V is TRBV28 and J is TRBJ2-7; D remains unclear. The DNA for the CDR3 is TGTGCCAGCAGTTTGGTGAGCTACGAGCAGTACTTC. Amino acid sequence: CASSLVSYEQYF.